These T cell receptor beta chains were read from a single sample in a study of regulatory T cells in long-lasting Graves disease. TCRdb analysed the multiplex PCR reads with MiXCR anew, one entry per CDR3 protein. The data contain approximately 350,000 distinct CDR3 sequences, 20% to 25% of them singletons. This material consisted of peripheral blood mononuclear cells (PBMCs), taken when the disease was refractory, from a patient treated with antithyroid drugs. Receptors were obtained from a woman in her 40s with Graves disease. Both conserved end residues are trimmed from each CDR3. For some rows the clone size is stated as once, few or many, or as a class when expanded; others skip it.

v_gene: TRBV7-9; abundance: NA; j_gene: TRBJ2-3; CDR3aa: ASSVGGVSTDTQY
v_gene: TRBV11-1; abundance: many; j_gene: TRBJ2-7; CDR3aa: ASSKSGYEQY
v_gene: TRBV5-1; abundance: few; j_gene: TRBJ2-5; CDR3aa: ASSGAVQETQY
v_gene: TRBV5-6; abundance: NA; j_gene: TRBJ2-7; CDR3aa: ASSLAPPGLAAYEQY
v_gene: TRBV19; abundance: few; j_gene: TRBJ2-2; CDR3aa: ASTPSTGLAGGGPGELF
v_gene: TRBV11-2; abundance: many; j_gene: TRBJ1-2; CDR3aa: ASSSSAGANYGYT
v_gene: TRBV2; abundance: many; j_gene: TRBJ2-7; CDR3aa: ASRSSGASYEQY
v_gene: TRBV28; abundance: many; j_gene: TRBJ2-5; CDR3aa: ASSRQETQY
v_gene: TRBV19; abundance: NA; j_gene: TRBJ1-2; CDR3aa: ASNPRPVTAAGYT
v_gene: TRBV3-1; abundance: few; j_gene: TRBJ2-5; CDR3aa: ASSHGTQETQY
v_gene: TRBV28; abundance: many; j_gene: TRBJ2-7; CDR3aa: ASSFSGGQY
v_gene: TRBV10-3; abundance: many; j_gene: TRBJ1-1; CDR3aa: ATRGLLNTEAF
v_gene: TRBV29-1; abundance: NA; j_gene: TRBJ1-1; CDR3aa: SVEPKGQGSEAF
v_gene: TRBV28; abundance: few; j_gene: TRBJ1-3; CDR3aa: ASSLQGRNTIY
v_gene: TRBV27; abundance: many; j_gene: TRBJ2-2; CDR3aa: ASRHQREGGELF
v_gene: TRBV9; abundance: few; j_gene: TRBJ1-1; CDR3aa: ASSVVLGNTEAF
v_gene: TRBV7-9; abundance: NA; j_gene: TRBJ2-2; CDR3aa: ASSLGTKNTGELF
v_gene: TRBV7-2; abundance: NA; j_gene: TRBJ2-7; CDR3aa: ASRSRGSHEQY
v_gene: TRBV5-1; abundance: few; j_gene: TRBJ2-7; CDR3aa: ASSLASHIEQY
v_gene: TRBV27; abundance: many; j_gene: TRBJ2-7; CDR3aa: ASSSTGHTYEQY
v_gene: TRBV28; abundance: many; j_gene: TRBJ2-2; CDR3aa: ATENTGELF
v_gene: TRBV30; abundance: few; j_gene: TRBJ1-2; CDR3aa: AWSVPGLGCT
v_gene: TRBV28; abundance: many; j_gene: TRBJ2-2; CDR3aa: ASRGQGLGELF
v_gene: TRBV15; abundance: NA; j_gene: TRBJ1-5; CDR3aa: ATSRDSSPAQH
v_gene: TRBV28; abundance: few; j_gene: TRBJ1-1; CDR3aa: ASSYSSPGYTDTEAF
v_gene: TRBV6-1; abundance: few; j_gene: TRBJ2-7; CDR3aa: ASSRSPTGGPSSYEQY